Listed here are 17 T cell receptor beta chains from one sample, sequenced in a study of regulatory T cells in long-lasting Graves disease. Library construction for TCR beta used iRepertoire HTBI primers and Arm-PCR of CDR3 regions. MiXCR was run by TCRdb on the multiplex PCR reads, yielding one entry per CDR3 protein. The sample gives approximately 290,000 distinct CDR3 sequences, roughly 21% of which show up once; about 56% is in the top ten. Time point denoted: persistent/refractory GD, antithyroid drugs over 5 years with positive TRAb. TCR sequences were obtained from RNA taken from PBMCs. The sequencing used peripheral blood mononuclear cells (PBMCs), collected when the disease was refractory, from a patient treated with antithyroid drugs. The receptors were gathered from a female donor with Graves disease.

This chain joins TRBV2 and TRBJ2-3, with D perhaps TRBD1 (6 bases). The germline V gene has CDR1 SNHLY and CDR2 FYNNEI. The length of the CDR3 is 15 residues. Trimming took 1 base from V and 2 from J, leaving 10 bases between them. The CDR3 nucleotides read TGTGCCAGCAGTGAAGGTCGGGACAACACAGATACGCAGTATTTT. Translation: CASSEGRDNTDTQYF.

V and J are TRBV7-9 and TRBJ2-3; D may correspond to TRBD1 or TRBD2 (5 bases each). The CDR3 covers 14 residues. Trimming removed 1 base at V and 5 bases at J, with 10 bases between. CDR1 SEHNR and CDR2 FQNEAQ come from the germline V gene (reference sequence). In nucleotides, the CDR3 is TGTGCCAGCAGCTTAGGGGGGAGTGAAGATACGCAGTATTTT. Protein product: CASSLGGSEDTQYF.

This clonotype occurred many times. The chain carries TRBV7-2 and TRBJ2-7, with D unresolved. Germline V CDR1 and CDR2: SGHTA, FQGNSA. The CDR3 length is 11 residues. Trimming removed 0 bases at V and 6 bases at J, with 3 bases between. The CDR3 bases are TGTGCCAGCAGCTTAGCGGCCGAGCAGTACTTC. It translates to CASSLAAEQYF. Drawing the rest from reference TRBV7-2 and TRBJ2-7, the complete variable domain is GAGVSQSPSNKVTEKGKDVELRCDPISGHTALYWYRQSLGQGLEFLIYFQGNSAPDKSGLPSDRFSAERTGGSVSTLTIQRTQQEDSAVYLCASSLAAEQYFGPGTRLTVT.

This clonotype was seen repeatedly, ten times or more. The CDR3 loop reads CSAHEETNQPQHF. The DNA for the CDR3 is TGCAGTGCCCATGAGGAAACGAATCAGCCCCAGCATTTT. The rearrangement joins TRBV20-1 to TRBJ1-5; D unresolved. CDR3 length: 13 amino acids. Germline CDR1 reads DFQATT; CDR2 reads SNEGSKA (reference sequence). The V end lost 6 bases, the J end lost 4 bases, and 13 bases lay between the germline ends.

The J gene is TRBJ2-7, the V gene TRBV3-1; 11 bases line up with TRBD1. The trim removed 4 bases at V and 6 bases at J, leaving 2 bases unmatched. Germline V lookup: CDR1 LGHDT, CDR2 YNNKEL (reference sequence). The CDR3 runs to 13 residues. CDR3 nucleotides: TGTGCCAGCAGCCCCGGGACAGGGGGCGAGCAGTACTTC. Translating it yields CASSPGTGGEQYF.

The table lists this clonotype with a few counts. The V gene is TRBV20-1, the J gene TRBJ1-1; D gene uncertain. V dropped 1 base and J dropped 3 bases, with 6 bases sitting between them. This CDR3 has 12 residues. Germline V gene lookup returns CDR1 DFQATT and CDR2 SNEGSKA (reference sequence). CDR3 protein: CSARGGDTEAFF. CDR3 coding DNA: TGCAGTGCTAGAGGTGGAGACACTGAAGCTTTCTTT.

The rearrangement links TRBV29-1 to TRBJ1-1; TRBD1 matches 9 bases. The germline CDR1 and CDR2 sequences are SQVTM and ANQGSEA. The CDR3 has 11 residues. CDR3 bases: TGCAGGACCGGGACAGGGACTGAAGCTTTCTTT. The encoded protein is CRTGTGTEAFF.

This chain links TRBV7-9 with TRBJ2-7, with D perhaps matching TRBD1 or TRBD2 (6 bases each). Trimming left V 5 bases short and J 5 bases short, with 10 bases between. CDR1 SEHNR and CDR2 FQNEAQ come from the germline V gene (reference sequence). The CDR3 sequence is 12 residues long. This chain's CDR3 is CASSKGGHEQYF. Here the CDR3 DNA reads TGTGCCAGCAGCAAGGGGGGTCACGAGCAGTACTTC. The whole variable domain, remainder taken from reference TRBV7-9 and TRBJ2-7, is DTGVSQNPRHKITKRGQNVTFRCDPISEHNRLYWYRQTLGQGPEFLTYFQNEAQLEKSRLLSDRFSAERPKGSFSTLEIQRTEQGDSAMYLCASSKGGHEQYFGPGTRLTVT.

A few counts support this clonotype. The chain recombines TRBV27 with TRBJ2-1; TRBD2 agrees at 8 bases. Germline V lookup: CDR1 MNHEY, CDR2 SMNVEV (reference sequence). The V and J ends lost 4 bases and 8 bases, in that order; junction bases with no gene match: 10. The CDR3 sequence is 15 residues long. The DNA of the CDR3 is TGTGCCAGCAGTTGGGCGGGAGGAGGAACGGATGAGCAGTTCTTC. The encoded protein is CASSWAGGGTDEQFF.

The CDR3 nucleotides read TGTGCCAGCAGCTTAGCCCACGGTCGTTACTCTGGAAACACCATATATTTT. Residues: CASSLAHGRYSGNTIYF. The chain employs TRBV7-9 and TRBJ1-3; D is unclear. This CDR3 comprises 17 residues. Trimming cost V 0 bases and J 0 bases, with 12 bases left between them. CDR1 is SEHNR, CDR2 FQNEAQ, per germline (reference sequence). Full variable domain (rest looked up from reference TRBV7-9 and TRBJ1-3): DTGVSQNPRHKITKRGQNVTFRCDPISEHNRLYWYRQTLGQGPEFLTYFQNEAQLEKSRLLSDRFSAERPKGSFSTLEIQRTEQGDSAMYLCASSLAHGRYSGNTIYFGEGSWLTVV.

This clonotype has only a few counts. This chain joins TRBV11-2 and TRBJ2-2; tentative D call: TRBD2 (5 bases). This CDR3 contains 14 residues. V shed 0 bases and J shed 6 bases, with 8 bases lying between them. The germline V gene encodes CDR1 SGHAT and CDR2 FQNNGV. The CDR3 DNA follows: TGTGCCAGCAGCTTAGAATCGAGGGCCGGGGAGCTGTTTTTT. Its protein is CASSLESRAGELFF.

The chain couples TRBV6-2 or TRBV6-3 to TRBJ2-4, with D unresolved. The germline V gene encodes CDR1 MNHEY and CDR2 SVGEGT. Trimming left V 9 bases short and J 9 bases short, with 15 bases between. The CDR3 spans 12 residues. This chain's CDR3 is CARGIMASIQYF. In DNA form, the CDR3 reads TGTGCCAGGGGGATAATGGCCTCCATTCAGTACTTC.

At least ten counts were recorded for this clonotype. A clone one base away is much larger, so this may be a read error. The chain employs TRBV27 and TRBJ2-5, with 7 bases fitting TRBD1. Germline CDR1 MNHEY, CDR2 SMNVEV (reference sequence). This CDR3 is built from 13 residues. The V segment lost 6 bases and the J segment 3 bases; nucleotides outside the gene matches: 4. The CDR3 loop reads CASSRQGKETQYF. CDR3 sequence (DNA): TGTGCCAGCAGCCGACAGGGAAAAGAGACCCAGTACTTC.

This clonotype showed up many times. V and J are TRBV18 and TRBJ2-5; 9 positions agree with TRBD1. J lost 7 bases, V lost 3 bases, and 9 bases had no gene match. The CDR3 extends over 15 amino acids. Germline lookup yields CDR1 KGHSH and CDR2 LQKENI. CDR3 sequence: CASSPARDRETTQYF. In nucleotides, the CDR3 is TGTGCCAGCTCACCGGCCCGGGACAGGGAGACGACCCAGTACTTC. Full variable domain (rest looked up from reference TRBV18 and TRBJ2-5): NAGVMQNPRHLVRRRGQEARLRCSPMKGHSHVYWYRQLPEEGLKFMVYLQKENIIDESGMPKERFSAEFPKEGPSILRIQQVVRGDSAAYFCASSPARDRETTQYFGPGTRLLVL.

The rearrangement uses TRBV7-3 and TRBJ2-2, with D perhaps matching TRBD2 (5 bases). Germline lookup yields CDR1 SGHTA and CDR2 FQGTGA. This CDR3 has 13 residues. The germline V and J ends were trimmed by 4 bases and 5 bases, with 8 bases remaining between them. The CDR3 DNA reads as TGTGCCAGCAGCTCCCGGAGGACCGGGGAGCTGTTTTTT. This gives the protein CASSSRRTGELFF.

The rearrangement uses TRBV19 and TRBJ2-7; 10 bases are shared with TRBD1. J gave up 5 bases and V 4 bases, and 8 bases lay outside the gene matches. The CDR3 is 15 amino acids. The V gene's germline CDR1 is LNHDA and CDR2 SQIVND (reference sequence). The CDR3 is CASSSQTGGWNEQYF. In DNA, the CDR3 is TGTGCCAGTAGTAGCCAGACAGGGGGCTGGAACGAGCAGTACTTC. The full variable domain, in which reference TRBV19 and TRBJ2-7 provide the parts outside the CDR3, is DGGITQSPKYLFRKEGQNVTLSCEQNLNHDAMYWYRQDPGQGLRLIYYSQIVNDFQKGDIAEGYSVSREKKESFPLTVTSAQKNPTAFYLCASSSQTGGWNEQYFGPGTRLTVT.

The chain is built from TRBV6-2 or TRBV6-3 and TRBJ2-7; no reliable D call. CDR3 size: 16 residues. Germline-derived CDR1 and CDR2 are MNHEY and SVGEGT. The V gene lost 8 bases and the J gene lost 7 bases, with 27 bases spanning the gap. CDR3 in DNA: TGTGCCAGCCGCGCCCTACGACGGAGCGCTTTTGAAGAGCAGTACTTC. Residues: CASRALRRSAFEEQYF.